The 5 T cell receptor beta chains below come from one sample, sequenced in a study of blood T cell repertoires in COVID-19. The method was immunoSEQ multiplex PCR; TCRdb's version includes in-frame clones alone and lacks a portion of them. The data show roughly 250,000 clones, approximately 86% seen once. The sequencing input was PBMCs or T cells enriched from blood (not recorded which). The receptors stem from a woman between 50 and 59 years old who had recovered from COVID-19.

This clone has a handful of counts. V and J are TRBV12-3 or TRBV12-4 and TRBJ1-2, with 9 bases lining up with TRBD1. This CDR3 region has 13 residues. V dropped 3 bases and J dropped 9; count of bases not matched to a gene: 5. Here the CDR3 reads CASSFAGQGSYTF. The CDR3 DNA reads TGTGCCAGCAGTTTCGCGGGACAGGGCAGCTACACCTTC.

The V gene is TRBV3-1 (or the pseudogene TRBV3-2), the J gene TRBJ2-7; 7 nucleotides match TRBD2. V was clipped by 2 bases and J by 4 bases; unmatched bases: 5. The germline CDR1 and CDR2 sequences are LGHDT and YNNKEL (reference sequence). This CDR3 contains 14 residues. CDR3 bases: TGTGCCAGCAGCCAACGAGCGGGGTTTTACGAGCAGTACTTC. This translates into CASSQRAGFYEQYF.

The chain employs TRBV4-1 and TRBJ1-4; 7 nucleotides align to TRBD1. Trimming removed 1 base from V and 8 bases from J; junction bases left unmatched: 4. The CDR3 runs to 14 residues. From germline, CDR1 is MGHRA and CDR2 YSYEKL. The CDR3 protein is CASSQGTGDEKLFF. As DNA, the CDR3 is TGCGCCAGCAGCCAAGGCACAGGGGACGAAAAACTGTTTTTT.

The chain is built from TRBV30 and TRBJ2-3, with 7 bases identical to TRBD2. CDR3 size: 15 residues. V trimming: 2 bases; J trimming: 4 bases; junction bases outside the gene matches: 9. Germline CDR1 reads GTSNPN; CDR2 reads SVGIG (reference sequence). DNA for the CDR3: TGTGCCTGGAGTACCTCCGGGGGGAGTTCAGATACGCAGTATTTT. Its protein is CAWSTSGGSSDTQYF.

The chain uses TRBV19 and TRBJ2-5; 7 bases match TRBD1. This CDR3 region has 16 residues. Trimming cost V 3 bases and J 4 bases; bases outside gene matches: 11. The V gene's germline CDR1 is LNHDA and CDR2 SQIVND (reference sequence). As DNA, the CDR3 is TGTGCCAGTAGTATCATCTTGGGACAGAGCCGAGAGACCCAGTACTTC. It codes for CASSIILGQSRETQYF.